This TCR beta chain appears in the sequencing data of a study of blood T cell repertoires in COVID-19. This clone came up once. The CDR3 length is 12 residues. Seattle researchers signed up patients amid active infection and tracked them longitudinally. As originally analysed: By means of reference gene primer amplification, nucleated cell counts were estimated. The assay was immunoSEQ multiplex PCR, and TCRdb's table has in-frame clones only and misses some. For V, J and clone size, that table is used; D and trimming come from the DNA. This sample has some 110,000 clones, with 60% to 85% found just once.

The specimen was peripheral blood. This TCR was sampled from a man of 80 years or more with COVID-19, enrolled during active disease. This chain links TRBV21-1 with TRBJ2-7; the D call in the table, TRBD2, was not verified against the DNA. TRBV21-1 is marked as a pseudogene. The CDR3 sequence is CASGGGPREQYF. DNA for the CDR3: TGTGCCAGCGGCGGGGGGCCGAGGGAGCAGTACTTC.